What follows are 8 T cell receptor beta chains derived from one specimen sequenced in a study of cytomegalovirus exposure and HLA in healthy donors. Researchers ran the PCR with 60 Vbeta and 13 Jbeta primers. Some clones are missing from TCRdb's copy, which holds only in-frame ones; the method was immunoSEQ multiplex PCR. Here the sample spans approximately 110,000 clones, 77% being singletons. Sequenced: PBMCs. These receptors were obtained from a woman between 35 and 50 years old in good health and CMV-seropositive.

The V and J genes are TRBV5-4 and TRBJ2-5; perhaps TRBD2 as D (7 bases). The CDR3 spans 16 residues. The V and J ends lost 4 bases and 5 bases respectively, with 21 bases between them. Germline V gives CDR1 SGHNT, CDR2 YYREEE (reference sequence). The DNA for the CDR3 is TGTGCCAGCAGCAGGGGGGGACACCGGGAATGGGAGACCCAGTACTTC. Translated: CASSRGGHREWETQYF.

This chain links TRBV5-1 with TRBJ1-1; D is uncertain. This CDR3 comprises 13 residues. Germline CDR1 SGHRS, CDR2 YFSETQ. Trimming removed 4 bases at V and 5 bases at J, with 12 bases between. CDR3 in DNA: TGCGCCAGCAGCGCGGGCGTCCGGACTGAAGCTTTCTTT. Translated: CASSAGVRTEAFF.

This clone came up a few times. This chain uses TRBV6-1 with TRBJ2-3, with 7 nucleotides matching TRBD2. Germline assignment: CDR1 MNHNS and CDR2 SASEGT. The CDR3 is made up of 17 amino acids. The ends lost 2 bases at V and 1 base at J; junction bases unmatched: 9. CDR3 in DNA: TGTGCCAGCAGTGAACAGGGCGGGAGCTTACGCACAGATACGCAGTATTTT. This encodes CASSEQGGSLRTDTQYF.

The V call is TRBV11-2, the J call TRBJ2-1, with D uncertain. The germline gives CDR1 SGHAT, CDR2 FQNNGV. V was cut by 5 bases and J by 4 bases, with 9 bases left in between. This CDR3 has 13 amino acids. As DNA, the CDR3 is TGTGCCAGCAGCCGAGACTCGTACAATGAGCAGTTCTTC. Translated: CASSRDSYNEQFF.

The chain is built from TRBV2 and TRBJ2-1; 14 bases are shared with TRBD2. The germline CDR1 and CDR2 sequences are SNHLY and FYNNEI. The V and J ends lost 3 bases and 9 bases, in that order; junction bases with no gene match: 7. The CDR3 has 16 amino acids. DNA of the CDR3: TGTGCCAGCAGTGACCGACTAGCGGGAGGGCCGGCTGAGCAGTTCTTC. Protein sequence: CASSDRLAGGPAEQFF.

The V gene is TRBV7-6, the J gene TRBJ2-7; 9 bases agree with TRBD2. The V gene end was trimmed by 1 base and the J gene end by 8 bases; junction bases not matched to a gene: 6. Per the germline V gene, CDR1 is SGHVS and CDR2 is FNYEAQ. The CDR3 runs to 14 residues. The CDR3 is CASSLDSGSVKQYF. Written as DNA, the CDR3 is TGTGCCAGCAGCTTAGATAGCGGGAGTGTAAAGCAGTACTTC.

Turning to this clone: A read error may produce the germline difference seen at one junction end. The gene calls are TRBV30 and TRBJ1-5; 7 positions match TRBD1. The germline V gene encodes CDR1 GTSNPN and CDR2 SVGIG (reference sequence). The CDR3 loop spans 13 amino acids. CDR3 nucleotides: TGTGCCTGGAGTGCGGGTGGGGGACAGCCTCAGCATTTT. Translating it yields CAWSAGGGQPQHF. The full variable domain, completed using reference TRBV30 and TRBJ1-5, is SQTIHQWPATLVQPVGSPLSLECTVEGTSNPNLYWYRQAAGRGLQLLFYSVGIGQISSEVPQNLSASRPQDRQFILSSKKLLLSDSGFYLCAWSAGGGQPQHFGDGTRLSIL.

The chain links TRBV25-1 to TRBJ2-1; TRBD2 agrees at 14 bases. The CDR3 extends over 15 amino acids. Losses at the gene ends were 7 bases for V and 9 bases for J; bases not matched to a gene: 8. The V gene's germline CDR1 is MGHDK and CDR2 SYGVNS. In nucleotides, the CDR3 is TGTGCCAGCACCCTGACTAGCGGGAGGGCCTTTGAGCAGTTCTTC. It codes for CASTLTSGRAFEQFF. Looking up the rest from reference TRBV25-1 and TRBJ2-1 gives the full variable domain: EADIYQTPRYLVIGTGKKITLECSQTMGHDKMYWYQQDPGMELHLIHYSYGVNSTEKGDLSSESTVSRIRTEHFPLTLESARPSHTSQYLCASTLTSGRAFEQFFGPGTRLTVL.